What follows are 19 T cell receptor beta chains derived from one specimen sequenced in a study of human T cells and chemical hapten exposure. TCRdb recomputed calls from the RACE reads with MiXCR, one row per CDR3 protein. The repertoire holds about 350,000 distinct CDR3 sequences, with around 5.5% as singletons. Time point noted: pre-sensitization, week 0. Treatment reported: therapeutic diphenylcyclopropenone sensitization with weekly scalp DPC. The source material was whole blood, sampled in connection with sensitization to the hapten diphenylcyclopropenone (DPC). The origin of the receptors is a woman between 18 and 29 years old with alopecia areata. Some clones in this sample may be carry-over from other donors' samples.

This clonotype was recorded a few times. The gene calls are TRBV4-1 and TRBJ1-1, with D tentatively TRBD1 (5 bases). The CDR3 spans 16 residues. The V gene lost 3 bases and the J gene lost 5 bases, with 19 bases spanning the gap. Germline-derived CDR1 and CDR2 are MGHRA and YSYEKL. In nucleotides, the CDR3 is TGCGCCAGCAGCCAGAGTTGGGGTGGGGCTTTGACTGAAGCTTTCTTT. Translation gives CASSQSWGGALTEAFF.

This clonotype was counted many times. The chain is built from TRBV10-3 and TRBJ2-5, with TRBD1 as a possible D gene (6 bases). This CDR3 is 16 amino acids long. CDR1 is ENHRY and CDR2 is SYGVKD in the germline V gene. Trimming stripped 4 bases from V and 5 bases from J, with 20 bases between. Written as DNA, the CDR3 is TGTGCCATCAGTGCAACTACAGGGTCTCTCGAGGAGACCCAGTACTTC. Amino acids: CAISATTGSLEETQYF.

This clonotype was seen more than once but under ten times. The rearrangement links TRBV3-1 to TRBJ1-3; no reliable D call. The CDR3 consists of 17 residues. Trimming removed 1 base from V and 0 bases from J, with 13 bases in between. CDR1 and CDR2 from the germline V gene are LGHDT and YNNKEL (reference sequence). CDR3 protein: CASSQGATVYSGNTIYF. Here the CDR3 DNA reads TGTGCCAGCAGCCAAGGGGCCACGGTTTACTCTGGAAACACCATATATTTT.

There are a few counts of this clonotype. The genes are TRBV20-1 and TRBJ2-1, with 14 bases aligning to TRBD2. Germline trimming cut 8 bases from V and 5 bases from J; bases unmatched to any gene: 5. Per germline, CDR1 DFQATT and CDR2 SNEGSKA (reference sequence). CDR3 size: 14 residues. CDR3 residues: CSTRLAGGDNEQFF. DNA for the CDR3: TGCAGTACCAGACTAGCGGGGGGGGACAATGAGCAGTTCTTC.

At least ten counts were recorded for this clonotype. CDR3: CASSPSGATDTQYF. CDR3 nucleotides: TGTGCCAGCAGCCCTAGCGGGGCCACAGATACGCAGTATTTT. The rearrangement joins TRBV9 to TRBJ2-3, with 9 nucleotides matching TRBD2. Germline assignment: CDR1 SGDLS and CDR2 YYNGEE. The CDR3 sequence is 14 residues long. Trimming removed 4 bases from V and 2 bases from J; junction bases left unmatched: 2.

This chain connects TRBV4-1 to TRBJ1-1, with D perhaps TRBD1 (5 bases). This CDR3 has 14 residues. Germline-derived CDR1 and CDR2 are MGHRA and YSYEKL. The V and J ends lost 4 bases and 4 bases respectively, with 13 bases between them. The CDR3 sequence: CASSPQGRGTEAFF. The CDR3 DNA reads as TGCGCCAGCAGCCCTCAGGGTCGGGGCACTGAAGCTTTCTTT.

This clonotype came up a few times. At one end, the junction sequence differs from germline, possibly due to a read error. The chain uses TRBV7-7 and TRBJ2-5, with D unclear. This CDR3 spans 14 amino acids. The V gene's germline CDR1 is SSHAT and CDR2 FNYEAQ (reference sequence). CDR3: CASSLADLGETQYF. The CDR3 nucleotides are TGTGCTAGCAGCTTAGCCGACTTGGGGGAGACCCAGTACTTC.

This clonotype was detected a few times. The rearrangement links TRBV7-3 to TRBJ2-2; D not resolved. In germline, CDR1 is SGHTA, CDR2 FQGTGA. Trimming pared 4 bases from V and 3 bases from J, leaving 15 bases between. The CDR3 loop spans 16 amino acids. DNA for the CDR3: TGTGCCAGCAGCTATGGGGTCCCTGGTTACACCGGGGAGCTGTTTTTT. Its translation: CASSYGVPGYTGELFF.

The V and J genes are TRBV5-1 and TRBJ1-1, with D possibly matching TRBD1 (6 bases). Germline CDR1 reads SGHRS; CDR2 reads YFSETQ. The CDR3 loop spans 16 amino acids. The V end lost 0 bases, the J end lost 3 bases, and 15 bases lay between the germline ends. In DNA form, the CDR3 reads TGCGCCAGCAGCTTGGAAGGGGGGCGAGGGGACACTGAAGCTTTCTTT. This codes for CASSLEGGRGDTEAFF.

This clonotype was seen only a few times. The gene calls are TRBV15 and TRBJ1-3, with a weak D call TRBD1 (6 bases). This CDR3 has 16 amino acids. Germline V gene lookup returns CDR1 LNHNV and CDR2 YYDKDF (reference sequence). Trimming removed 0 bases at V and 3 bases at J, with 12 bases between. CDR3 in amino acids: CATSREWAGDGNTIYF. The CDR3 DNA is TGTGCCACCAGCAGAGAGTGGGCAGGGGATGGAAACACCATATATTTT.

CDR3: CASTPQDRGILTDTQYF. As DNA, the CDR3 is TGTGCCAGCACTCCGCAAGACAGAGGAATTCTCACAGATACGCAGTATTTT. The chain couples TRBV9 to TRBJ2-3; tentatively, D is TRBD1 (5 bases). The CDR3 runs 17 residues. Germline V gene data show CDR1 as SGDLS and CDR2 as YYNGEE. V was cut by 6 bases and J by 2 bases, with 22 bases left in between.

CDR3 nucleotides: TGTGCCAGCAGTTTGGGGGGGACGTTCTCTGGAAACACCATATATTTT. This encodes CASSLGGTFSGNTIYF. V usage is TRBV12-3 or TRBV12-4 and J usage is TRBJ1-3; tentative D call: TRBD1 (5 bases). V lost 3 bases, J lost 0 bases, and 12 bases lay in between. The CDR3 runs to 16 residues.

The V gene is TRBV12-3 or TRBV12-4, the J gene TRBJ1-5; the D is unclear. The V end was cut by 5 bases, the J end by 0 bases, with 8 bases between. The CDR3 runs to 14 residues. This chain's CDR3 is CASSTEFSNQPQHF. In DNA form, the CDR3 reads TGTGCCAGCAGTACAGAATTTAGCAATCAGCCCCAGCATTTT.

This clonotype was picked up many times. This chain uses TRBV12-3 or TRBV12-4 with TRBJ1-1, with 8 bases lining up with TRBD1. The CDR3 loop spans 13 amino acids. The junction had 6 bases not matched to a gene; V was cut back by 3 bases and J by 9 bases. The CDR3 protein is CASSLAGGTKAFF. Here the CDR3 DNA reads TGTGCCAGCAGTTTGGCAGGGGGCACGAAAGCTTTCTTT.

This clonotype came up many times. The chain carries TRBV11-2 and TRBJ2-7; TRBD2 agrees at 10 bases. The trim removed 5 bases at V and 2 bases at J, leaving 6 bases unmatched. Germline CDR1 is SGHAT and CDR2 is FQNNGV. The CDR3 is made up of 15 amino acids. The CDR3 region is CASSLPGLATYEQYF. The CDR3 DNA sequence: TGTGCCAGCAGCCTACCGGGACTAGCGACCTACGAGCAGTACTTC.

This clonotype was seen at least ten times. This rearrangement joins TRBV12-3 or TRBV12-4 to TRBJ1-5, with no clear D. V was clipped by 7 bases and J by 1 base, with 11 bases between them. There are 14 residues in the CDR3. This CDR3 reads CASTQDGSNQPQHF. The CDR3 nucleotides read TGTGCCAGCACCCAAGACGGGAGCAATCAGCCCCAGCATTTT.

This chain connects TRBV28 to TRBJ2-7; 8 nucleotides line up with TRBD1. The CDR3 totals 14 residues. Trimming cost V 4 bases and J 5 bases; bases outside gene matches: 7. CDR1 MDHEN and CDR2 SYDVKM come from the germline V gene. The CDR3, as DNA: TGTGCCAGCAGTTCCTCGACAGGGGTGAACGAGCAGTACTTC. Its protein is CASSSSTGVNEQYF.

V is TRBV24-1 and J is TRBJ2-3; the D gene is possibly TRBD1 (5 bases). Per germline, CDR1 KGHDR and CDR2 SFDVKD. The ends were cut back, 1 base at V and 1 base at J, with 8 bases in the middle. CDR3 length: 15 amino acids. The CDR3 sequence: CATSDLQDRTDTQYF. CDR3 coding DNA: TGTGCCACCAGTGATTTACAGGATCGCACAGATACGCAGTATTTT.

This clonotype was seen repeatedly, ten times or more. This chain links TRBV27 with TRBJ2-3; D not resolved. The CDR3 is made up of 14 amino acids. Between the trimmed V and J ends, which lost 4 bases and 4 bases, there was a span of 12 bases. The germline CDR1 and CDR2 sequences are MNHEY and SMNVEV (reference sequence). The DNA for the CDR3 is TGTGCCAGCAGTTCAACACTGGAAGCAGATACGCAGTATTTT. Amino acids: CASSSTLEADTQYF.